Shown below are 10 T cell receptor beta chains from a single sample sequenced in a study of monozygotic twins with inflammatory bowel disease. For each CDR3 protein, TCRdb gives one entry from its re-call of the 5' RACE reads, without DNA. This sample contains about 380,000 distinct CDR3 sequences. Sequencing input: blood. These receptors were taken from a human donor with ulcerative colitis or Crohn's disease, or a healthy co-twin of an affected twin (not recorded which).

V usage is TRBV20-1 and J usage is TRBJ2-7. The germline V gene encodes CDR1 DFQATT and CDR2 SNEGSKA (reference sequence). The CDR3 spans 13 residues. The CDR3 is CSAPEIAVYEQYF.

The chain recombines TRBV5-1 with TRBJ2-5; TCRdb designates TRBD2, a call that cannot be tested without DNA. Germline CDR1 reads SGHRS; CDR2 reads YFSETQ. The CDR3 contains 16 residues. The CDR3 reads CASSLEGTSGGETQYF.

CDR3 amino acids: CASRQDRGRDTDTQYF. The chain employs TRBV5-6 and TRBJ2-3; the TCRdb D gene call, TRBD1, has no DNA to confirm it. Germline V gene lookup returns CDR1 SGHDT and CDR2 YYEEEE. The CDR3 length is 16 residues.

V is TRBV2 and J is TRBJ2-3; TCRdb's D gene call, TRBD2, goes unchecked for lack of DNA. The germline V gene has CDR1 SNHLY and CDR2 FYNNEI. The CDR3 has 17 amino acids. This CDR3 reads CASRPGTSGSTPDTQYF.

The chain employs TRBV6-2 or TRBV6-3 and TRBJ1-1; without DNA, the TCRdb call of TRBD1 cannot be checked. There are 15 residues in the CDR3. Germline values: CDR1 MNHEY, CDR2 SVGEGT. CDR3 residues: CASSYTRDRGPEAFF.

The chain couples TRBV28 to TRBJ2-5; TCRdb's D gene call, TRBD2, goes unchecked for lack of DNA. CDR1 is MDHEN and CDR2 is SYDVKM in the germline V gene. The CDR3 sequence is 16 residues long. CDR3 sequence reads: CASSSLTHGLLKTQYF.

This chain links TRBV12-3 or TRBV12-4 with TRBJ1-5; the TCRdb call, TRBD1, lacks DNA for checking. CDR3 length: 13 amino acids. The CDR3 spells CASSPRGGQPQHF.

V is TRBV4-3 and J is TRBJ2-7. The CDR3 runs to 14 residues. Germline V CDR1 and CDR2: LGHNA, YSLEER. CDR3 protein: CASSSTGSAYEQYF.

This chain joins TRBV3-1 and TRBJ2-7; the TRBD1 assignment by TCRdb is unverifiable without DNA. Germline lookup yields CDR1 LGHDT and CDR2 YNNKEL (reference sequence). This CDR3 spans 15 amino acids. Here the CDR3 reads CASSPWSGQGNEQYF.

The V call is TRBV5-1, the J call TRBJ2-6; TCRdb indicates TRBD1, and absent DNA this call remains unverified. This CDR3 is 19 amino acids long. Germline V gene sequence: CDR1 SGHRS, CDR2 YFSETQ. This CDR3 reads CASSPGWAGGRSGANVLTF.